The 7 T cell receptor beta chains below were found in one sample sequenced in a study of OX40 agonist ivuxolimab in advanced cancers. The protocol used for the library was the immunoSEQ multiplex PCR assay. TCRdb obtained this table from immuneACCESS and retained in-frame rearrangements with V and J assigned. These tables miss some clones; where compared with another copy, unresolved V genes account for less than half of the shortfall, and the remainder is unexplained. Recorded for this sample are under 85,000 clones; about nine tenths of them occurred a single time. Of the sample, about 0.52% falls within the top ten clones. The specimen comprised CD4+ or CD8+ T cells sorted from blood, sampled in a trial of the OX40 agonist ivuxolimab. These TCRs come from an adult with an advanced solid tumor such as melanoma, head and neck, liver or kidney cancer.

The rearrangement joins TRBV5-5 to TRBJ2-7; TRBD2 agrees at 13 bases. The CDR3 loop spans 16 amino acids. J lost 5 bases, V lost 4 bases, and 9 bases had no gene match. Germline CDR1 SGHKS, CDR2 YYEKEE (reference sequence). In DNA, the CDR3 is TGTGCCAGCAGCCGCGGCACTAGCGGGGGGGCCCACGAGCAGTACTTC. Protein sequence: CASSRGTSGGAHEQYF.

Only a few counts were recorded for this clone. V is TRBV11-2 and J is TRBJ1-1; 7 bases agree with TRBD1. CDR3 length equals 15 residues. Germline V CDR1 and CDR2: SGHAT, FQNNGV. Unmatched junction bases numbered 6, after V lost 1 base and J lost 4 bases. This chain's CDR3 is CASSLAGAGGTEAFF. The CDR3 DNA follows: TGTGCCAGCAGCTTAGCAGGTGCAGGGGGCACTGAAGCTTTCTTT.

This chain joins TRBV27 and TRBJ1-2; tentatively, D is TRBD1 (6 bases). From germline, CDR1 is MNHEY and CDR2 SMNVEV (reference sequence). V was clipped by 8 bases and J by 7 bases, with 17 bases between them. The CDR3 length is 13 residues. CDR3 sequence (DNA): TGTGCCAGCGGGGGCCGACAGCGCGGTGGCTACACCTTC. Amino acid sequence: CASGGRQRGGYTF.

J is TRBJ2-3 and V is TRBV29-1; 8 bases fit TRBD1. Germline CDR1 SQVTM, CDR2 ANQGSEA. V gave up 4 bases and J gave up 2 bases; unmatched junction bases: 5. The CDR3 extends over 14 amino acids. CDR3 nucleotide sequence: TGCAGCGTTGGGGACAGGAGGGCCACAGATACGCAGTATTTT. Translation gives CSVGDRRATDTQYF.

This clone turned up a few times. Written as DNA, the CDR3 is TGTGCCAGCACCGGGACAGGGGAAGGACAGCCCCAGCATTTT. Protein: CASTGTGEGQPQHF. The chain has TRBV5-8 and TRBJ1-5; 10 bases align to TRBD1. CDR3 length: 14 residues. Looked up from germline, CDR1 is SGHTS and CDR2 is YDEGEE. J gave up 7 bases and V 6 bases, and 7 bases lay outside the gene matches.

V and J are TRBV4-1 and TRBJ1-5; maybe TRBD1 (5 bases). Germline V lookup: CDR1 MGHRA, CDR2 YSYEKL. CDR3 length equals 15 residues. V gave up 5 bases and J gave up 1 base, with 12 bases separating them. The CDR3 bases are TGCGCCAGCAGCGCGATCCGGGACAGCAATCAGCCCCAGCATTTT. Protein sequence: CASSAIRDSNQPQHF.

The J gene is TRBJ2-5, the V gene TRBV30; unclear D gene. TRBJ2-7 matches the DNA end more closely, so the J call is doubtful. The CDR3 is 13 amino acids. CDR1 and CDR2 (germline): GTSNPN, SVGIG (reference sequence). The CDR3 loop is CAWSNRVFYEQYF. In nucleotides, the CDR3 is TGTGCCTGGAGCAACCGGGTTTTCTACGAGCAGTACTTC.